The source of this T cell receptor beta chain is a study of beta chain features in type 1 diabetes. Study-level findings and limits: Type 1 diabetes patients showed a moderate but significant shortening of TCRB CDR3s in all four CD4+ subsets.

Points on this clone: Antigen: not known.

Expressed TCRB transcripts were sequenced, since all the RNA that had been isolated was reverse transcribed. Sequenced by immunoSEQ multiplex PCR; TCRdb stores in-frame clones only, minus some. This table holds 400,000 to 500,000 clones, approximately 15% found once. The CDR3 length is 14 residues. This TCR was sampled from a man between 25 and 39 years old in good health. The rearrangement uses TRBV21-1 and TRBJ2-1; whether TRBD1, the table's D call, matches the DNA was not checked. TRBV21-1 is annotated as a pseudogene. Sequencing used naive CD4+ T cells from blood. CDR3 sequence reads: CANKSPDRYNEQFF. In nucleotides, the CDR3 is TGTGCCAACAAAAGTCCCGACAGATACAATGAGCAGTTCTTC.